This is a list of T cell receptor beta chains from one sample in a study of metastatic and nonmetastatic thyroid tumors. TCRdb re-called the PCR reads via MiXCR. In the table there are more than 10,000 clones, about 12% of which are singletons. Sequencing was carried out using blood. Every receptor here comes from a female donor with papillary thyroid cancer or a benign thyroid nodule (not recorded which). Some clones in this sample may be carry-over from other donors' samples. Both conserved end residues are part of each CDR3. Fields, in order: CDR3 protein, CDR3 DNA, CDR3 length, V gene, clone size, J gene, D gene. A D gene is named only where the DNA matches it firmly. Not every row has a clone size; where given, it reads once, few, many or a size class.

CDR3: CATSAGQVLNTEAFF; DNA: TGTGCCACCAGCGCAGGACAGGTCCTGAACACTGAAGCTTTCTTT; length: 15; V: TRBV15; size: many; J: TRBJ1-1; D: TRBD1
CDR3: CASSAARGTGTYNEQFF; DNA: TGTGCCAGCAGTGCGGCCAGAGGGACAGGGACCTACAATGAGCAGTTCTTC; length: 17; V: TRBV25-1; size: many; J: TRBJ2-1; D: TRBD1
CDR3: CASSYLVSSGPRVEQYF; DNA: TGTGCCAGCAGTTATTTAGTCTCCAGCGGGCCGAGGGTCGAGCAGTACTTC; length: 17; V: TRBV6-6; size: few; J: TRBJ2-7; D: .
CDR3: CASSPNGLAGGPGTGELFF; DNA: TGTGCCAGCAGCCCGAACGGACTAGCGGGAGGGCCGGGCACCGGGGAGCTGTTTTTT; length: 19; V: TRBV7-8; size: many; J: TRBJ2-2; D: TRBD2
CDR3: CSARPERGVDIQYF; DNA: TGCAGTGCTAGACCGGAGCGGGGGGTTGACATTCAGTACTTC; length: 14; V: TRBV20-1; size: many; J: TRBJ2-4; D: TRBD2
CDR3: CASSEVDVAGGGYEQYF; DNA: TGTGCCAGCAGTGAAGTCGATGTAGCGGGAGGGGGTTACGAGCAGTACTTC; length: 17; V: TRBV6-4; size: many; J: TRBJ2-7; D: TRBD2
CDR3: CASSDSGGTDTQYF; DNA: TGTGCCAGCAGTGACAGCGGGGGGACAGATACGCAGTATTTT; length: 14; V: TRBV6-4; size: many; J: TRBJ2-3; D: TRBD2
CDR3: CASSLRSYRAQGF; DNA: TGTGCCAGCAGCTTAAGATCCTACCGGGCCCAAGGCTTC; length: 13; V: TRBV7-3; size: once; J: TRBJ1-2; D: .
CDR3: CASSRTGGIWETQYF; DNA: TGTGCCAGCAGCAGGACAGGGGGAATTTGGGAGACCCAGTACTTC; length: 15; V: TRBV5-6; size: many; J: TRBJ2-5; D: TRBD1
CDR3: CASSQEGGQANYGYTF; DNA: TGTGCCAGCAGCCAAGAGGGGGGACAGGCTAACTATGGCTACACCTTC; length: 16; V: TRBV4-2; size: many; J: TRBJ1-2; D: TRBD1
CDR3: CASSPLSPTGGNGYTF; DNA: TGTGCCAGCAGTCCCCTTAGCCCAACAGGGGGCAATGGCTACACCTTC; length: 16; V: TRBV12-3/TRBV12-4; size: many; J: TRBJ1-2; D: TRBD1
CDR3: CASSSPQGYGETQCF; DNA: TGTGCCAGCAGTTCTCCGCAGGGCTATGGAGAGACCCAGTGCTTC; length: 15; V: TRBV12-3/TRBV12-4; size: many; J: TRBJ2-5; D: .
CDR3: CASSLDSNQPQHF; DNA: TGTGCCAGCAGCCTCGATAGCAATCAGCCCCAGCATTTT; length: 13; V: TRBV5-6; size: many; J: TRBJ1-5; D: .
CDR3: CAWSDRDDQPQHF; DNA: TGTGCCTGGAGTGATAGGGACGATCAGCCCCAGCATTTT; length: 13; V: TRBV30; size: many; J: TRBJ1-5; D: .
CDR3: CASSEPSEGGPSILFF; DNA: TGTGCCAGCAGCGAACCTAGCGAAGGTGGACCCTCCATACTGTTTTTT; length: 16; V: TRBV9; size: many; J: TRBJ1-4; D: .
CDR3: CASSLDRGQPQHF; DNA: TGTGCCAGCAGCTTGGACAGGGGTCAGCCCCAGCATTTT; length: 13; V: TRBV5-4; size: few; J: TRBJ1-5; D: TRBD1
CDR3: CASSILRAATYEQYF; DNA: TGTGCCAGCAGCATCCTGAGGGCCGCAACCTACGAGCAGTACTTC; length: 15; V: TRBV11-2; size: many; J: TRBJ2-7; D: .
CDR3: CATSRDRTGELFF; DNA: TGTGCCACCAGCAGAGATCGGACCGGGGAGCTGTTTTTT; length: 13; V: TRBV15; size: .; J: TRBJ2-2; D: .
CDR3: CVSSYVSCYNEQFF; DNA: TGTGTCAGCAGTTACGTCAGCTGCTACAATGAGCAGTTCTTC; length: 14; V: TRBV6-2/TRBV6-3; size: .; J: TRBJ2-1; D: .
CDR3: CASSLGTENIQYF; DNA: TGTGCCAGCAGCTTAGGGACGGAGAACATTCAGTACTTC; length: 13; V: TRBV11-3; size: many; J: TRBJ2-4; D: .
CDR3: CASSPNVGTENIQYF; DNA: TGTGCCAGCAGTCCAAACGTGGGGACAGAAAACATTCAGTACTTC; length: 15; V: TRBV28; size: many; J: TRBJ2-4; D: TRBD1
CDR3: CASSMAGYSYNEQFF; DNA: TGTGCCAGTAGTATGGCGGGATACTCCTACAATGAGCAGTTCTTC; length: 15; V: TRBV19; size: many; J: TRBJ2-1; D: .
CDR3: CDSSLLGQNFEQYF; DNA: TGTGACAGCAGTCTCTTGGGACAGAACTTCGAGCAGTACTTC; length: 14; V: TRBV6-2/TRBV6-3; size: .; J: TRBJ2-7; D: TRBD1
CDR3: CASSPGVNTEAFF; DNA: TGCGCCAGCAGCCCTGGGGTGAACACTGAAGCTTTCTTT; length: 13; V: TRBV5-1; size: many; J: TRBJ1-1; D: .
CDR3: CASSRISYYGSPLHF; DNA: TGTGCCAGCAGCCGTATAAGTTACTACGGATCACCCCTCCACTTT; length: 15; V: TRBV7-8; size: many; J: TRBJ1-6; D: .
CDR3: CASSRNMNTEAFF; DNA: TGTGCCAGCAGTAGAAACATGAACACTGAAGCTTTCTTT; length: 13; V: TRBV6-1; size: .; J: TRBJ1-1; D: .
CDR3: CASSQDQSSGRRDEQYF; DNA: TGCGCCAGCAGCCAAGATCAATCTAGCGGGAGACGTGACGAGCAGTACTTC; length: 17; V: TRBV4-3; size: many; J: TRBJ2-7; D: TRBD2
CDR3: CASSLRTGVGEQYF; DNA: TGTGCCAGCAGCTTACGGACAGGGGTAGGCGAGCAGTACTTC; length: 14; V: TRBV11-3; size: many; J: TRBJ2-7; D: TRBD1
CDR3: CSAREDWARGENTGELFF; DNA: TGCAGTGCTAGAGAGGATTGGGCTAGGGGCGAGAACACCGGGGAGCTGTTTTTT; length: 18; V: TRBV20-1; size: many; J: TRBJ2-2; D: .
CDR3: CSARLAGDSLGTQYF; DNA: TGCAGCGCCCGCCTAGCGGGAGACTCTCTAGGCACGCAGTATTTT; length: 15; V: TRBV29-1; size: many; J: TRBJ2-3; D: TRBD2
CDR3: CATGGSALNTEAFF; DNA: TGTGCCACGGGGGGTTCTGCCCTGAACACTGAAGCTTTCTTT; length: 14; V: TRBV6-1; size: many; J: TRBJ1-1; D: .
CDR3: CASSDSSEGSTDTQYF; DNA: TGTGCCAGCAGTGACTCTAGCGAGGGGAGCACAGATACGCAGTATTTT; length: 16; V: TRBV6-4; size: many; J: TRBJ2-3; D: .
CDR3: CASRQGLAESQFF; DNA: TGCGCCAGCAGGCAGGGACTAGCGGAGTCGCAGTTCTTC; length: 13; V: TRBV5-1; size: many; J: TRBJ2-1; D: TRBD2
CDR3: CASSRSGSSYNEQFF; DNA: TGTGCCAGCAGCCGGAGCGGGAGCTCCTACAATGAGCAGTTCTTC; length: 15; V: TRBV12-3/TRBV12-4; size: many; J: TRBJ2-1; D: TRBD2
CDR3: CASSQGGENTGELFF; DNA: TGTGCCAGCAGTCAGGGGGGAGAGAACACCGGGGAGCTGTTTTTT; length: 15; V: TRBV12-3/TRBV12-4; size: many; J: TRBJ2-2; D: .
CDR3: CASSLVGREAFF; DNA: TGTGCCAGCAGTTTGGTGGGGCGCGAAGCTTTCTTT; length: 12; V: TRBV28; size: many; J: TRBJ1-1; D: .
CDR3: CASSPPGGDHGYTF; DNA: TGTGCCAGCAGCCCCCCAGGGGGCGATCATGGCTACACCTTC; length: 14; V: TRBV3-1; size: many; J: TRBJ1-2; D: TRBD1
CDR3: CASSWTSGKGLFF; DNA: TGTGCCAGCAGCTGGACTAGCGGGAAAGGGCTGTTTTTT; length: 13; V: TRBV7-2; size: many; J: TRBJ2-2; D: TRBD2
CDR3: CASSVFIDAGAFF; DNA: TGTGCCAGCAGTGTATTCATCGATGCTGGAGCTTTCTTT; length: 13; V: TRBV2; size: many; J: TRBJ1-1; D: .
CDR3: CASSYPYSSSSYNEQFF; DNA: TGTGCCAGCAGTTACCCTTACAGCTCTAGCTCCTACAATGAGCAGTTCTTC; length: 17; V: TRBV6-6; size: medium-sized; J: TRBJ2-1; D: .
CDR3: CASSLFQAAEAFF; DNA: TGTGCCAGCAGCTTGTTCCAAGCGGCTGAAGCTTTCTTT; length: 13; V: TRBV7-9; size: few; J: TRBJ1-1; D: .
CDR3: CASSLSSTDTQYF; DNA: TGTGCCAGCAGCTTATCCAGCACAGATACGCAGTATTTT; length: 13; V: TRBV5-6; size: .; J: TRBJ2-3; D: .
CDR3: CATIVSVDTQYF; DNA: TGCGCCACCATTGTGTCGGTAGATACGCAGTATTTT; length: 12; V: TRBV24-1; size: .; J: TRBJ2-3; D: .
CDR3: CASSISGQVSQETQYF; DNA: TGTGCCAGCAGCATCTCGGGACAGGTTTCCCAAGAGACCCAGTACTTC; length: 16; V: TRBV7-9; size: many; J: TRBJ2-5; D: TRBD1
CDR3: CASSFSRSTEAFF; DNA: TGTGCCAGCAGTTTCAGCAGGTCCACTGAAGCTTTTTTT; length: 13; V: TRBV27; size: few; J: TRBJ1-1; D: .
CDR3: CGVRADIYYEQYF; DNA: TGCGGGGTACGAGCGGATATCTACTACGAGCAGTACTTC; length: 13; V: TRBV20-1; size: many; J: TRBJ2-7; D: .
CDR3: CASSLRQDSADTQYF; DNA: TGCGCCAGCAGCTTGAGGCAGGATAGCGCAGATACGCAGTATTTT; length: 15; V: TRBV5-1; size: many; J: TRBJ2-3; D: .
CDR3: CASSLDQGRDYGYTF; DNA: TGTGCCAGCAGCCTCGACCAGGGGAGAGACTATGGCTACACCTTC; length: 15; V: TRBV11-2; size: many; J: TRBJ1-2; D: .
CDR3: CASSTPQGAHEQYF; DNA: TGTGCCAGCAGTACCCCCCAAGGGGCCCACGAGCAGTACTTC; length: 14; V: TRBV28; size: medium-sized; J: TRBJ2-7; D: .
CDR3: CSARVFGNANTGELFF; DNA: TGCAGTGCTAGAGTTTTTGGGAACGCGAACACCGGGGAGCTGTTTTTT; length: 16; V: TRBV20-1; size: many; J: TRBJ2-2; D: .
CDR3: CASSYSNTGAYGYTF; DNA: TGTGCCAGCAGTTACTCGAATACAGGGGCCTATGGCTACACCTTC; length: 15; V: TRBV6-5; size: many; J: TRBJ1-2; D: TRBD1
CDR3: CASSLGGIAGELYNEQFF; DNA: TGTGCCAGCAGCTTAGGGGGAATAGCGGGGGAGCTATACAATGAGCAGTTCTTC; length: 18; V: TRBV11-3; size: many; J: TRBJ2-1; D: TRBD2
CDR3: CSVAWGDTEAFF; DNA: TGCAGCGTTGCTTGGGGGGACACTGAAGCTTTCTTT; length: 12; V: TRBV29-1; size: many; J: TRBJ1-1; D: .
CDR3: CASSQLGTLIGGQYF; DNA: TGTGCCAGCAGCCAACTCGGGACTCTCATCGGAGGGCAGTACTTC; length: 15; V: TRBV11-2; size: many; J: TRBJ2-7; D: .